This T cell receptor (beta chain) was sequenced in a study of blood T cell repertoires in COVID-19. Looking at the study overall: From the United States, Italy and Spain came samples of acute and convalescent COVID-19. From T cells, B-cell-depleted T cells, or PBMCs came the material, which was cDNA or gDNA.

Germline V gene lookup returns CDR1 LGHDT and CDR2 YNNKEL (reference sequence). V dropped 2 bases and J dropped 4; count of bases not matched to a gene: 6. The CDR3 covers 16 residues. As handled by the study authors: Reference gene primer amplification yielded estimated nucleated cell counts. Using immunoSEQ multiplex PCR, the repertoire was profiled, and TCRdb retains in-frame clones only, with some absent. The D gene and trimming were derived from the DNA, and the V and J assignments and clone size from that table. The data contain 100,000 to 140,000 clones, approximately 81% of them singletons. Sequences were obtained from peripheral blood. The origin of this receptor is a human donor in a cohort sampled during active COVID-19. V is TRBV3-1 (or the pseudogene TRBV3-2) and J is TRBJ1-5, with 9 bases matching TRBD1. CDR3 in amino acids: CASSQSETGGNQPQHF. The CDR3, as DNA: TGTGCCAGCAGCCAAAGCGAGACAGGGGGGAATCAGCCCCAGCATTTT.